Presented here are 32 T cell receptor beta chains from one specimen sequenced in a study of shared clonotypes between healthy human individuals. Here immunoSEQ multiplex PCR was the method, and the copy in TCRdb shows in-frame clones only, minus some. The table has about 1,500,000 clones, roughly 96% seen once. Source material: naive CD4+ T cells sorted from blood. Subset defined: CD45RA+ positively selected. The receptors come from a man in his thirties or forties in good health.

This sequence joins TRBV28 and TRBJ2-5; D unresolved. V was shortened by 2 bases and J by 3 bases, with 22 bases between the two germline ends. Per the germline V gene, CDR1 is MDHEN and CDR2 is SYDVKM. The CDR3 is 18 amino acids. CDR3 bases: TGTGCCAGCAGTTTAGGTGCCACTTCCCGGGCTGCTGAAGAGACCCAGTACTTC. Translation gives CASSLGATSRAAEETQYF.

The chain joins TRBV7-2 to TRBJ2-6, with TRBD1 identical over 7 bases. Germline V gene lookup returns CDR1 SGHTA and CDR2 FQGNSA. V lost 10 bases to trimming and J lost 0 bases; unmatched junction nucleotides: 15. The CDR3 is 18 amino acids. CDR3 DNA sequence: TGTGCCACCCCGGGACAGCCCTCACAATACTCTGGGGCCAACGTCCTGACTTTC. Its translation is CATPGQPSQYSGANVLTF.

The rearrangement uses TRBV25-1 and TRBJ2-7; D possibly corresponds to TRBD1 (5 bases). Germline lookup yields CDR1 MGHDK and CDR2 SYGVNS. V lost 4 bases and J 6 bases, leaving 13 bases between the germline ends. The CDR3 sequence is 13 residues long. The CDR3 nucleotides are TGTGCCAGCAGTGTGGCCCCAGGGTTCGAGCAGTACTTC. It is translated as CASSVAPGFEQYF.

The genes are TRBV6-1 and TRBJ2-2; 10 bases match TRBD2. The ends lost 4 bases at V and 6 bases at J; junction bases unmatched: 5. The CDR3 consists of 15 residues. Germline assignment: CDR1 MNHNS and CDR2 SASEGT. In DNA, the CDR3 is TGTGCCAGCAGTGCTCTAGCGGGAGCTCCCGGGGAGCTGTTTTTT. It yields the protein CASSALAGAPGELFF.

This rearrangement joins TRBV5-1 to TRBJ2-1; TRBD2 agrees at 7 bases. V gave up 4 bases and J gave up 0 bases; unmatched junction bases: 7. In germline, CDR1 is SGHRS, CDR2 YFSETQ. The CDR3 has 16 amino acids. CDR3 in amino acids: CASSPSSGRSYNEQFF. CDR3 DNA sequence: TGCGCCAGCAGCCCTTCTAGCGGCCGCTCCTACAATGAGCAGTTCTTC.

The chain combines TRBV5-6 with TRBJ2-3; TRBD2 aligns across 11 bases. Germline CDR1 and CDR2: SGHDT and YYEEEE. CDR3 length: 15 residues. V gave up 3 bases and J gave up 6 bases; unmatched junction bases: 6. CDR3 coding DNA: TGTGCCAGCAGCTCACGGGGACTAGCGGCGGATACGCAGTATTTT. Protein sequence: CASSSRGLAADTQYF.

As concerns this clone: This sample also contains other DNA sequences that code for the same CDR3. This rearrangement joins TRBV9 to TRBJ2-7; maybe TRBD1 (6 bases). With 2 bases removed from V and 6 bases from J, the gap between germline ends came to 12 bases. CDR1 is SGDLS, CDR2 YYNGEE, per germline. This CDR3 comprises 13 residues. This CDR3 is CASSVTLGGEQYF. The CDR3 DNA reads as TGTGCCAGCAGCGTTACCCTAGGGGGCGAGCAGTACTTC.

The V gene is TRBV28, the J gene TRBJ1-2; no definite D call. The ends were cut back, 3 bases at V and 8 bases at J, with 22 bases in the middle. This CDR3 is built from 16 residues. Germline CDR1 is MDHEN and CDR2 is SYDVKM. CDR3 in DNA: TGTGCCAGCAGTTTCCCCGCTGGGCAGGATGGTAGGGGCTACACCTTC. Its translation: CASSFPAGQDGRGYTF.

This chain connects TRBV18 to TRBJ2-5; 12 positions match TRBD2. CDR3 length equals 17 residues. V shed 5 bases and J 5 bases; nucleotides not matched to a gene: 12. CDR1 KGHSH and CDR2 LQKENI come from the germline V gene. The CDR3 loop is CASSSYRRLAGAETQYF. CDR3 DNA: TGTGCCAGCTCATCATACCGCCGACTAGCGGGAGCTGAGACCCAGTACTTC. The full variable domain, completed using reference TRBV18 and TRBJ2-5, is NAGVMQNPRHLVRRRGQEARLRCSPMKGHSHVYWYRQLPEEGLKFMVYLQKENIIDESGMPKERFSAEFPKEGPSILRIQQVVRGDSAAYFCASSSYRRLAGAETQYFGPGTRLLVL.

A note on this clone: Other nucleotide sequences in the sample specify the same CDR3. V usage is TRBV5-1 and J usage is TRBJ2-1, with D perhaps TRBD1 (5 bases). V was pared by 2 bases and J by 3 bases, with 12 bases between. Germline CDR1 is SGHRS and CDR2 is YFSETQ. CDR3 size: 15 residues. This CDR3 is CASSFTDSSYNEQFF. The CDR3 coding sequence is TGCGCCAGCAGCTTCACCGACAGTAGCTACAATGAGCAGTTCTTC.

The chain joins TRBV18 to TRBJ1-1; 9 bases are a match to TRBD1. CDR1 is KGHSH and CDR2 is LQKENI in the germline V gene. Trimming cost V 1 base and J 3 bases; bases outside gene matches: 9. The CDR3 totals 17 residues. The CDR3 nucleotides are TGTGCCAGCTCACCACTCTCGATCCGGGACAGGGACACTGAAGCTTTCTTT. It codes for CASSPLSIRDRDTEAFF.

The CDR3 nucleotides are TGCGCCAGCAGCCGAGAAGAGTGGGGCGAGCAGTTCTTC. Its protein product is CASSREEWGEQFF. This rearrangement joins TRBV4-3 to TRBJ2-1, with a possible D match to TRBD1 (5 bases). Germline V gives CDR1 LGHNA, CDR2 YSLEER. The V end was cut by 4 bases, the J end by 10 bases, with 14 bases between. This CDR3 has 13 amino acids.

The V call is TRBV18, the J call TRBJ2-3; D is unclear. Germline V gives CDR1 KGHSH, CDR2 LQKENI. Deletions cut 6 bases from V and 0 bases from J, with 19 bases between. This CDR3 contains 17 residues. The CDR3 nucleotides are TGTGCCAGCTCGCGCACGGTATTCAGCACAAGCACAGATACGCAGTATTTT. As protein: CASSRTVFSTSTDTQYF.

The CDR3 sequence is CASSPGPKLAGGTYNEQFF. CDR3 DNA sequence: TGTGCCAGCAGCCCAGGGCCTAAACTAGCGGGAGGTACCTACAATGAGCAGTTCTTC. The rearrangement joins TRBV14 to TRBJ2-1; 12 nucleotides align to TRBD2. The CDR3 totals 19 residues. From germline, CDR1 is SGHDN and CDR2 FVKESK. The J segment lost 2 bases and the V segment lost 4 bases, leaving 12 bases of the junction unmatched.

This clone was counted a single time. The genes are TRBV2 and TRBJ2-2; D unresolved. CDR1 and CDR2 from the germline V gene are SNHLY and FYNNEI. V was trimmed by 6 bases and J by 2 bases, leaving 7 bases between them. This CDR3 region has 13 residues. This chain's CDR3 is CASRRINTGELFF. The CDR3 nucleotides read TGTGCCAGCAGGCGGATTAACACCGGGGAGCTGTTTTTT.

This chain joins TRBV15 and TRBJ2-5, with D possibly TRBD2 on 6 matching bases. The V gene's germline CDR1 is LNHNV and CDR2 YYDKDF (reference sequence). V dropped 3 bases and J dropped 6 bases, with 14 bases sitting between them. This CDR3 region has 14 residues. CDR3 sequence: CATSSRETLKTQYF. The CDR3 DNA follows: TGTGCCACCAGCAGCCGGGAGACTCTGAAGACCCAGTACTTC.

V is TRBV4-3 and J is TRBJ2-7, with 9 nucleotides matching TRBD2. This CDR3 is built from 16 residues. CDR1 and CDR2 from the germline V gene are LGHNA and YSLEER. V gave up 2 bases and J gave up 0 bases; unmatched junction bases: 5. CDR3 in amino acids: CASSQLTAGGSYEQYF. CDR3 coding DNA: TGCGCCAGCAGCCAACTTACAGCGGGAGGCTCCTACGAGCAGTACTTC.

The chain carries TRBV7-9 and TRBJ1-4, with 9 bases aligning to TRBD1. The V and J ends lost 3 bases and 4 bases, in that order; junction bases with no gene match: 3. In germline, CDR1 is SEHNR, CDR2 FQNEAQ (reference sequence). This CDR3 has 15 amino acids. CDR3 coding DNA: TGTGCCAGCAGCTTCCCGGGACAGGGTAATGAAAAACTGTTTTTT. Translated, it gives CASSFPGQGNEKLFF.

The CDR3 here is CASSYWSQTETSEQFF. CDR3 coding DNA: TGTGCCAGCAGTTACTGGAGCCAAACAGAAACAAGTGAGCAGTTCTTC. The V call is TRBV6-5, the J call TRBJ2-1; D unresolved. V lost 1 base to trimming and J lost 9 bases, with 19 bases between them. CDR3 size: 16 residues. CDR1 MNHEY and CDR2 SVGAGI come from the germline V gene.

A remark on this clone: In the same sample, other DNA sequences code for this CDR3. CDR3 sequence: CASSEGTYNEQFF. CDR3 DNA sequence: TGTGCCAGCAGTGAAGGAACGTACAATGAGCAGTTCTTC. The genes are TRBV6-1 and TRBJ2-1; D uncertain. The CDR3 is 13 residues long. Germline V CDR1 and CDR2: MNHNS, SASEGT. V was cut by 1 base and J by 4 bases, with 5 bases left in between.

The chain is built from TRBV7-9 and TRBJ2-7, with D possibly matching TRBD2 (5 bases). The germline gives CDR1 SEHNR, CDR2 FQNEAQ (reference sequence). Trimming took 5 bases from V and 0 from J, leaving 14 bases between them. The CDR3 extends over 15 amino acids. For the CDR3, the DNA is TGTGCCAGCAGCGCCCGGACTGATAACTCCTACGAGCAGTACTTC. As protein: CASSARTDNSYEQYF. The whole variable domain, filled in from reference TRBV7-9 and TRBJ2-7, reads DTGVSQNPRHKITKRGQNVTFRCDPISEHNRLYWYRQTLGQGPEFLTYFQNEAQLEKSRLLSDRFSAERPKGSFSTLEIQRTEQGDSAMYLCASSARTDNSYEQYFGPGTRLTVT.

The chain links TRBV29-1 to TRBJ2-3; D possibly corresponds to TRBD1 (5 bases). CDR3 length: 13 residues. Germline CDR1 is SQVTM and CDR2 is ANQGSEA. Trimming cost V 6 bases and J 2 bases, with 12 bases left between them. The CDR3 DNA follows: TGCAGCGTGGGGCCCCCGAACACAGATACGCAGTATTTT. Its protein is CSVGPPNTDTQYF.

The rearrangement joins TRBV25-1 to TRBJ2-2; D is unclear. The length of the CDR3 is 14 residues. CDR1 is MGHDK and CDR2 is SYGVNS in the germline V gene. The V gene lost 2 bases and the J gene lost 7 bases, with 11 bases spanning the gap. In DNA, the CDR3 is TGTGCCAGCAGTGAAGGGCCTACCAGCGGGGAGCTGTTTTTT. Protein sequence: CASSEGPTSGELFF.

This sequence joins TRBV2 and TRBJ2-7; 7 bases align to TRBD2. CDR1 and CDR2 from the germline V gene are SNHLY and FYNNEI. This CDR3 has 15 residues. V shed 7 bases and J 0 bases; nucleotides not matched to a gene: 9. The CDR3 here is CASTRGGGSSYEQYF. The CDR3 coding sequence is TGTGCCAGCACCCGAGGCGGCGGGAGCTCCTACGAGCAGTACTTC. The full variable domain, its missing parts supplied by reference TRBV2 and TRBJ2-7, is EPEVTQTPSHQVTQMGQEVILRCVPISNHLYFYWYRQILGQKVEFLVSFYNNEISEKSEIFDDQFSVERPDGSNFTLKIRSTKLEDSAMYFCASTRGGGSSYEQYFGPGTRLTVT.

This clone has a single count. The chain has TRBV15 and TRBJ1-2; D remains ambiguous. There are 13 residues in the CDR3. V dropped 6 bases and J dropped 5 bases, with 13 bases sitting between them. CDR1 is LNHNV, CDR2 YYDKDF, per germline (reference sequence). The CDR3 region has the DNA TGTGCCACCAGTCCCCGCCAGTTGTATGGCTACACCTTC. This sequence encodes CATSPRQLYGYTF. The whole variable domain, remainder taken from reference TRBV15 and TRBJ1-2, is DAMVIQNPRYQVTQFGKPVTLSCSQTLNHNVMYWYQQKSSQAPKLLFHYYDKDFNNEADTPDNFQSRRPNTSFCFLDIRSPGLGDTAMYLCATSPRQLYGYTFGSGTRLTVV.

This clone appeared once. J is TRBJ2-3 and V is TRBV28, with TRBD2 matching over 12 bases. The germline gives CDR1 MDHEN, CDR2 SYDVKM. Unmatched junction bases numbered 6, after V lost 1 base and J lost 4 bases. This CDR3 has 17 amino acids. The CDR3 is CASSLSRLAGVSDTQYF. Here the CDR3 DNA reads TGTGCCAGCAGTTTATCCCGACTAGCGGGAGTCTCAGATACGCAGTATTTT. The variable domain in full, with the rest retrieved from reference TRBV28 and TRBJ2-3, is DVKVTQSSRYLVKRTGEKVFLECVQDMDHENMFWYRQDPGLGLRLIYFSYDVKMKEKGDIPEGYSVSREKKERFSLILESASTNQTSMYLCASSLSRLAGVSDTQYFGPGTRLTVL.

In regard to this clone: Being one base from a much bigger clone, this may be a read error. The chain joins TRBV7-2 to TRBJ2-7; possible D gene TRBD1, 5 bases. The CDR3 totals 15 residues. Germline V gene sequence: CDR1 SGHTA, CDR2 FQGNSA. Trimming removed 6 bases from V and 1 base from J, with 16 bases in between. The CDR3 DNA sequence: TGTGCCAGCAGTTGGAAGGGGTTAGGTTCCTACGAGCAGTACTTC. Translating it yields CASSWKGLGSYEQYF.

This rearrangement joins TRBV11-2 to TRBJ2-1, with D unclear. The CDR3 consists of 15 residues. V dropped 1 base and J dropped 2 bases, with 9 bases sitting between them. Germline values: CDR1 SGHAT, CDR2 FQNNGV. CDR3 bases: TGTGCCAGCAGCTTAGCAGTGGTAACCTACAATGAGCAGTTCTTC. It translates to CASSLAVVTYNEQFF.

The chain joins TRBV7-7 to TRBJ2-2; TRBD2 matches 12 bases. Germline CDR1 SSHAT, CDR2 FNYEAQ (reference sequence). With 5 bases clipped from V and 6 bases from J, the junction kept 10 bases outside the gene matches. The CDR3 length is 17 residues. CDR3 protein: CASSASGRASVSGELFF. As DNA, the CDR3 is TGTGCCAGCAGCGCTAGCGGGAGGGCCTCGGTTTCCGGGGAGCTGTTTTTT.

The chain joins TRBV28 to TRBJ2-2; D is ambiguous. The CDR3 contains 12 residues. Germline CDR1 MDHEN, CDR2 SYDVKM. Trimming stripped 8 bases from V and 4 bases from J, with 8 bases between. The DNA of the CDR3 is TGTGCCAGCGCCCCGGTCACCGGGGAGCTGTTTTTT. It translates to CASAPVTGELFF.

V usage is TRBV27 and J usage is TRBJ2-3; 9 bases line up with TRBD1. The CDR3 is 17 amino acids. With 6 bases clipped from V and 0 bases from J, the junction kept 10 bases outside the gene matches. In germline, CDR1 is MNHEY, CDR2 SMNVEV (reference sequence). The CDR3 region has the DNA TGTGCCAGCAGAACCCTCCGGGACAGGGTTAGCACAGATACGCAGTATTTT. Its protein product is CASRTLRDRVSTDTQYF.

This clone has a single count. The J gene is TRBJ1-5, the V gene TRBV7-6; no definite D call. The germline V gene encodes CDR1 SGHVS and CDR2 FNYEAQ. Deletions cut 2 bases from V and 3 bases from J, with 14 bases between. The CDR3 extends over 16 amino acids. CDR3 DNA sequence: TGTGCCAGCAGCTTAAACCCCGTTGGGAACAATCAGCCCCAGCATTTT. The encoded protein is CASSLNPVGNNQPQHF. Complete variable domain (other parts from reference TRBV7-6 and TRBJ1-5): GAGVSQSPRYKVTKRGQDVALRCDPISGHVSLYWYRQALGQGPEFLTYFNYEAQQDKSGLPNDRFSAERPEGSISTLTIQRTEQRDSAMYRCASSLNPVGNNQPQHFGDGTRLSIL.